This TCR beta chain was sequenced in a study of identical twins. About this clonotype itself: A junction end diverges from the germline sequence, so it may reflect a read error.

TCRdb reanalysed the 5' RACE reads using MiXCR and keeps one entry per CDR3 protein. The sample yields 600,000 to 850,000 distinct CDR3 sequences, 18% seen once. The CDR3 runs to 16 residues. Germline V gives CDR1 SSHAT, CDR2 FNYEAQ (reference sequence). These data also featured in a second study, about T cells expressing NK-cell markers.

The sample consisted of PBMCs. V and J are TRBV7-7 and TRBJ2-5, with TRBD1 as a possible D gene (6 bases). This sequence originates from a woman younger than 30 in good health. The CDR3 is CASSLSPPGHLETQYF. The CDR3 DNA is TGTGCTAGCAGCTTATCTCCACCGGGACACTTAGAGACCCAGTACTTC.